A selection of T cell receptor beta chains follows, all from one sample in a study of blood T cell repertoires in COVID-19. Sequencing used immunoSEQ multiplex PCR; TCRdb keeps in-frame clones, though not all of them. The sample consists of more than 250,000 clones, roughly 88% of them appearing once. The sequencing input was peripheral blood. The receptor set was obtained from a woman in her forties or fifties with acute or convalescent COVID-19. The CDR3 runs from the conserved cysteine through the conserved F or W. A D gene is named only where the DNA matches it firmly. Only some rows state a clone size, as once, few, many or a class for expanded clones.

V	J	size	D	DNA	CDR3
TRBV5-4	TRBJ1-6	NA	TRBD1	TGTGCCAGCAGCTTGGGGCAGGGGGCGGACTCACCCCTCCACTTT	CASSLGQGADSPLHF
TRBV5-1	TRBJ2-5	NA	TRBD1	TGCGCCAGCAGCAACCAGGGGGCAGAGACCCAGTACTTC	CASSNQGAETQYF
TRBV7-2	TRBJ2-1	NA	TRBD2	TGTGCCAGCAGCTTCCTTCCGGGACTAGCGGTGTCGCATGAGCAGTTCTTC	CASSFLPGLAVSHEQFF
TRBV2	TRBJ1-4	NA	NA	TGTGCCAGCTTCTTACAGGGCGGTGAAAAACTGTTTTTT	CASFLQGGEKLFF
TRBV11-2	TRBJ1-5	NA	NA	TGTGCCAGCAGCTTAGCAGGGGACGGCAATCAGCCCCAGCATTTT	CASSLAGDGNQPQHF
TRBV7-2	TRBJ2-3	once	NA	TGTGCCAGCAGCTTCTACGGTAGCACAGATACGCAGTATTTT	CASSFYGSTDTQYF
TRBV2	TRBJ1-1	NA	NA	TGTGCCAGCAGTCCCAGGGTCATGAACACTGAAGCTTTCTTT	CASSPRVMNTEAFF
TRBV25-1	TRBJ2-3	NA	TRBD2	TGTGCCAGCAGTCCTAGCGGGAACACAGATACGCAGTATTTT	CASSPSGNTDTQYF
TRBV6-6	TRBJ1-5	once	NA	TGTGCCAGCACCTCCGCCGCACAGGGCACCAATCAGCCCCAGCATTTT	CASTSAAQGTNQPQHF
TRBV24-1	TRBJ2-6	NA	NA	TGTGCCACCTCCGACACCGGGGCCAACGTCCTGACTTTC	CATSDTGANVLTF
TRBV18	TRBJ1-3	NA	TRBD1	TGTGCCAGCTCTGCAGGGGGCTCTTTATCTGGAAACACCATATATTTT	CASSAGGSLSGNTIYF
TRBV29-1	TRBJ2-7	NA	NA	TGCAGCGTTACTTTACAGTGGGTTCCCGAGCAGTACTTC	CSVTLQWVPEQYF
TRBV2	TRBJ2-5	once	NA	TGTGCCAGCAGGGACAACTTCCAAGAGACCCAGTACTTC	CASRDNFQETQYF
TRBV9	TRBJ1-5	NA	NA	TGTGCCAGCAGCCTTTATAGCAATCAGCCCCAGCATTTT	CASSLYSNQPQHF
TRBV5-5	TRBJ2-1	once	NA	TGTGCCAGCAGCCACTACCGGGGCTACAATGAGCAGTTCTTC	CASSHYRGYNEQFF
TRBV5-1	TRBJ1-1	NA	NA	TGCGCCAGCAGGAAAGCAGGGGAGAACACTGAAGCTTTCTTT	CASRKAGENTEAFF
TRBV7-9	TRBJ2-2	NA	TRBD1	TGTGCCAGCAGGTCCCGACAGGGGTCCATCACCGGGGAGCTGTTTTTT	CASRSRQGSITGELFF
TRBV29-1	TRBJ1-4	NA	NA	TGCAGCGTCAATATTTGGACAGTCGACGCTGAAAAACTGTTTTTT	CSVNIWTVDAEKLFF
TRBV7-9	TRBJ2-7	NA	NA	TGTGCCAGCAGCTACTACGAGGGGGTCGAGCAGTACTTC	CASSYYEGVEQYF
TRBV4-2	TRBJ2-1	NA	NA	TGTGCCAGCAGCCAAGTCGGTACTAGCCACAATGAGCAGTTCTTC	CASSQVGTSHNEQFF
TRBV9	TRBJ1-6	NA	NA	TGTGCCAGCAGCCCCTCCGGGGGATCCTATAATTCACCCCTCCACTTT	CASSPSGGSYNSPLHF
TRBV9	TRBJ2-7	NA	TRBD1	TGTGCCAGCAGCGTACTTTCGGACAGGGGGCGCATCGAGCAGTACTTC	CASSVLSDRGRIEQYF
TRBV11-2	TRBJ1-4	once	TRBD1	TGTGCCAGCAGCCGGACAGGGTGGGATGGTGAACTGTTTTTT	CASSRTGWDGELFF
TRBV2	TRBJ1-2	once	TRBD1	TGTGCCAGCAGTGAATTTCGGACGACAGGGAGCTATGGCTACACCTTC	CASSEFRTTGSYGYTF
TRBV9	TRBJ1-6	NA	NA	TGTGCCAGCAGCGTAGCAGGACAGAATAATTCACCCCTCCACTTT	CASSVAGQNNSPLHF
TRBV7-6	TRBJ2-1	NA	TRBD2	TGTGCCAGCAGCTCCCACGGACTAGCTAATGAGCAGTTCTTC	CASSSHGLANEQFF
TRBV20-1	TRBJ2-5	NA	NA	TGCAGTGCTAGTCCGGGTATTGGAGAGACCCAGTACTTC	CSASPGIGETQYF
TRBV15	TRBJ1-2	NA	TRBD1	TGTGCCACCAGCAGGGGCCGGACAGGGCGGGTCGGCTACACCTTC	CATSRGRTGRVGYTF
TRBV18	TRBJ1-6	NA	TRBD1	TGTGCCAGCTCACCCTCGATCTCGACAGGGAGTAATTCACCCCTCCACTTT	CASSPSISTGSNSPLHF
TRBV2	TRBJ2-7	NA	NA	TGTGCCAGCAGTGGGGAGGGGGGGCCTTCCTACGAGCAGTACTTC	CASSGEGGPSYEQYF
TRBV27	TRBJ2-1	NA	TRBD2	TGTGCCAGCAGTGCATCCGGGACTAGTCTGTTCTTC	CASSASGTSLFF
TRBV24-1	TRBJ2-3	NA	NA	TGTGCCACCAGTGATTTGGGGCCTAGCGATACGCAGTATTTT	CATSDLGPSDTQYF
TRBV19	TRBJ2-2	NA	NA	TGTGCCAGTAGTATAGAGCCTAGCACCGGGGAGCTGTTTTTT	CASSIEPSTGELFF
TRBV20-1	TRBJ2-7	NA	NA	TGCAGTGCTAGTACAGGCCTTGGCTACGAGCAGTACTTC	CSASTGLGYEQYF
TRBV7-2	TRBJ2-7	NA	TRBD2	TGTGCCAGCAGCTTAGCCACTAGCGGGAGGGTCTACGAGCAGTACTTC	CASSLATSGRVYEQYF
TRBV5-1	TRBJ1-4	NA	TRBD1	TGCGCCAGCAGCACGACAGGGTTGGAAAAACTGTTTTTT	CASSTTGLEKLFF
TRBV18	TRBJ2-5	NA	TRBD2	TGTGCCAGCTCAATAAATTTAGCTAGCGGGAGGAACGGAGAGACCCAGTACTTC	CASSINLASGRNGETQYF
TRBV27	TRBJ2-3	NA	NA	TGTGCCAGCAGTTTATTTTTCAGGGACACAGATACGCAGTATTTT	CASSLFFRDTDTQYF
TRBV19	TRBJ1-5	NA	TRBD1	TGTGCCAGTGATGGGACAGGGGTAAATCAGCCCCAGCATTTT	CASDGTGVNQPQHF
TRBV27	TRBJ2-1	NA	TRBD1	TGTGCCAGCAGTTTAAAAGGGGGCGCATGGGAGTTCTTC	CASSLKGGAWEFF
TRBV28	TRBJ2-1	NA	NA	TGTGCCAGCAGTCGGTGGAATGAGCAGTTCTTC	CASSRWNEQFF
TRBV6-6	TRBJ2-7	NA	TRBD1	TGTGCCAGCAGTTCCCCCCGGACAGGGGCCCTCTACGAGCAGTACTTC	CASSSPRTGALYEQYF